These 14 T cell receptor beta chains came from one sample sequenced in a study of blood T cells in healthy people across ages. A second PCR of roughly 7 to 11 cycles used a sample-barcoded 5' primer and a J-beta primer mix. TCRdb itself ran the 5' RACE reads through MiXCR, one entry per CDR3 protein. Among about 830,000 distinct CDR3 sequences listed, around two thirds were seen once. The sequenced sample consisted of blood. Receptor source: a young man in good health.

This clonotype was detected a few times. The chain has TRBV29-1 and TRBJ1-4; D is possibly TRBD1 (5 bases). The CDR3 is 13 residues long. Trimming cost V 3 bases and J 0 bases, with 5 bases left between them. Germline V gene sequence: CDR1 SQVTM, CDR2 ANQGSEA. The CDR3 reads CSVEGATNEKLFF. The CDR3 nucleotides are TGCAGCGTTGAGGGGGCAACTAATGAAAAACTGTTTTTT.

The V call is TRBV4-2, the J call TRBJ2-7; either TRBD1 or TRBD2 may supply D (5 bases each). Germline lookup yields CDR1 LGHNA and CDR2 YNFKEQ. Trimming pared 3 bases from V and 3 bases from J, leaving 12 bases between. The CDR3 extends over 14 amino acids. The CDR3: CASSQGTTLYEQYF. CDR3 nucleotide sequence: TGTGCCAGCAGCCAGGGGACCACCCTCTACGAGCAGTACTTC.

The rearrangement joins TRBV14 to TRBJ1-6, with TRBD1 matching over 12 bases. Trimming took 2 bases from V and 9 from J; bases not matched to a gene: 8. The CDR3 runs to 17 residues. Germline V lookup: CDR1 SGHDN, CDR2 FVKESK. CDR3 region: CASSQLPGQGAPSPLHF. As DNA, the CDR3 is TGTGCCAGCAGCCAACTACCGGGACAGGGGGCGCCTTCACCCCTCCACTTT.

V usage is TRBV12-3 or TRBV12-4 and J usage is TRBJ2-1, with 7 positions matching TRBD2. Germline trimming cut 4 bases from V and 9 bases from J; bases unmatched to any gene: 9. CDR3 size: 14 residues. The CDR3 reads CASSSVVGGGEQFF. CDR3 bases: TGTGCCAGCAGTTCAGTGGTTGGGGGGGGTGAGCAGTTCTTC.

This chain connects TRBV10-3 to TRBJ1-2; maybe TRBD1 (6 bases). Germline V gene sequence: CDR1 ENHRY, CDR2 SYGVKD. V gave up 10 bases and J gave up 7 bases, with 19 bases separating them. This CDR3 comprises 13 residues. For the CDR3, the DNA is TGTGCCACCCTGCCGGGGGCCGATGGTGGCTACACCTTC. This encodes CATLPGADGGYTF.

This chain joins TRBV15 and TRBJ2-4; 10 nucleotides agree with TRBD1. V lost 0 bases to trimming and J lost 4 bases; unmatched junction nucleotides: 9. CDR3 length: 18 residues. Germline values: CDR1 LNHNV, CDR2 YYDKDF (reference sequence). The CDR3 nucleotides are TGTGCCACCAGCAGAGATGGTGGGGGACAGGGGAGTAAAAACATTCAGTACTTC. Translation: CATSRDGGGQGSKNIQYF.

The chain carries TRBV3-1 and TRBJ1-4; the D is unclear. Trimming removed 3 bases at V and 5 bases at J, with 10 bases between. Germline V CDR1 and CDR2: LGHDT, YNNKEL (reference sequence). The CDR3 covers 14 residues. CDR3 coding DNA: TGTGCCAGCAGCCACCCCAAGGTCAATGAAAAACTGTTTTTT. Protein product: CASSHPKVNEKLFF.

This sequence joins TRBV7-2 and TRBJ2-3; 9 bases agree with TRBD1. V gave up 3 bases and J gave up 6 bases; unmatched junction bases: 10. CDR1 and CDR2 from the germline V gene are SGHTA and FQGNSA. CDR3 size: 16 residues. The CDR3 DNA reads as TGTGCCAGCAGCTTCCGGGACAGGGCCCTGGGGGATACGCAGTATTTT. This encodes CASSFRDRALGDTQYF.

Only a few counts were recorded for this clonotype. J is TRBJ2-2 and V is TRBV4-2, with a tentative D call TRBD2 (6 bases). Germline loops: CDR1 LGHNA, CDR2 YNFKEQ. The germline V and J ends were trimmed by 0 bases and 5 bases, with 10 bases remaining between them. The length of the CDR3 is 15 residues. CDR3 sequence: CASSQENGGTGELFF. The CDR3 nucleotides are TGTGCCAGCAGCCAAGAAAATGGAGGGACCGGGGAGCTGTTTTTT.

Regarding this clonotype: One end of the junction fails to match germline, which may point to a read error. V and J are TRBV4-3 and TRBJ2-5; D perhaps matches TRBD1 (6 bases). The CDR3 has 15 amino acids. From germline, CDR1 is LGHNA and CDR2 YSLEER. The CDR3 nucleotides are TGCGCCAGCGGCCAATCGTCAGGGGAAGGAGAGACCCAGTACTTC. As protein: CASGQSSGEGETQYF.

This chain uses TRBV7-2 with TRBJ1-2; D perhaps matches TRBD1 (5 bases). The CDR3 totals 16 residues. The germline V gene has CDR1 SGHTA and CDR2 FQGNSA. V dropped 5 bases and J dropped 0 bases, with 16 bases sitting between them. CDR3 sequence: CASSRWGVSSNYGYTF. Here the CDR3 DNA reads TGTGCCAGCAGCAGATGGGGGGTGAGCTCTAACTATGGCTACACCTTC.

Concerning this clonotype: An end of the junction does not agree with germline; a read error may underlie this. The CDR3 coding sequence is TGTGCCACCAGTGATTTGGGGGGCCTCCAGGGAGAGGCCCAGTACTTC. It specifies CATSDLGGLQGEAQYF. The chain recombines TRBV24-1 with TRBJ2-5, with TRBD1 as a possible D gene (6 bases). Germline V gives CDR1 KGHDR, CDR2 SFDVKD. The CDR3 contains 16 residues.

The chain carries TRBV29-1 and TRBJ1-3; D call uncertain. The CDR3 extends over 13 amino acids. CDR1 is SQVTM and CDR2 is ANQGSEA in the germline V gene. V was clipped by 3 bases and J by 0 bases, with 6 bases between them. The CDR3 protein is CSVESPSGNTIYF. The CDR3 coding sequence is TGCAGCGTTGAGAGTCCCTCTGGAAACACCATATATTTT.

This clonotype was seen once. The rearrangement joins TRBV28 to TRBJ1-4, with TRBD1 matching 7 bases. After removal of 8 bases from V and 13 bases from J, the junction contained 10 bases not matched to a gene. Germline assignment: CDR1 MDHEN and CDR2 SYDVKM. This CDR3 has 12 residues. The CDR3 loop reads CASGKRQGRLFF. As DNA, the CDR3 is TGTGCCAGCGGGAAAAGACAGGGAAGACTGTTTTTT.